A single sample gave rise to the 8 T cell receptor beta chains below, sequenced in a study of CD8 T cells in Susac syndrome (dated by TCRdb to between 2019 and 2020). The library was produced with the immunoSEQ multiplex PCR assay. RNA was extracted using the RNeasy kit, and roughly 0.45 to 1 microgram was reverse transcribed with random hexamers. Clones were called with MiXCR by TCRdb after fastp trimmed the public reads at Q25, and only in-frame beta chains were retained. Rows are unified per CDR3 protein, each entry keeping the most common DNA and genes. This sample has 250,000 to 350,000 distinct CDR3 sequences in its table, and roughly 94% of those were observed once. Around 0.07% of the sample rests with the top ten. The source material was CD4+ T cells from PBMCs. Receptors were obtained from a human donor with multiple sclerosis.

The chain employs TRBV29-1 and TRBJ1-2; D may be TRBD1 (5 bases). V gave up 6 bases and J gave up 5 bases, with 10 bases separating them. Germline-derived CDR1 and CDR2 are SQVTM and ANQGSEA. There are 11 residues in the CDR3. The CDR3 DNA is TGCAGCGTCGGGACGGAATATGGCTACACCTTC. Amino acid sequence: CSVGTEYGYTF. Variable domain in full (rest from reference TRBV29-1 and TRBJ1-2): SAVISQKPSRDICQRGTSLTIQCQVDSQVTMMFWYRQQPGQSLTLIATANQGSEATYESGFVIDKFPISRPNLTFSTLTVSNMSPEDSSIYLCSVGTEYGYTFGSGTRLTVV.

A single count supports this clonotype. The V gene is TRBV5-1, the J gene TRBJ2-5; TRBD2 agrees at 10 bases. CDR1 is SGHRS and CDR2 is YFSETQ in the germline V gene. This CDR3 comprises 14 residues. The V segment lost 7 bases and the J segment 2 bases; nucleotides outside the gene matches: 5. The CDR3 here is CASALAGGQETQYF. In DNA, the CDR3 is TGCGCCAGCGCATTAGCGGGAGGACAAGAGACCCAGTACTTC.

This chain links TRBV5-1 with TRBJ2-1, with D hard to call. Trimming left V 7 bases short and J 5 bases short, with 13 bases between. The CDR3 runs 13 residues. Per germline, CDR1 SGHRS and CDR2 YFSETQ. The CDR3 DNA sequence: TGCGCCAGCGAGGAGAGCCGGAACAATGAGCAGTTCTTC. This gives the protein CASEESRNNEQFF.

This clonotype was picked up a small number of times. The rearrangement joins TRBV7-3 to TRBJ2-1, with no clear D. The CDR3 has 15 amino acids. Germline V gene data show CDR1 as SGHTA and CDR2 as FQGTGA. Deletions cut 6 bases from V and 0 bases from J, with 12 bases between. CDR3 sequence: CASSLGASSYNEQFF. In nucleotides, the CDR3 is TGTGCCAGCAGTTTAGGAGCAAGCTCCTACAATGAGCAGTTCTTC.

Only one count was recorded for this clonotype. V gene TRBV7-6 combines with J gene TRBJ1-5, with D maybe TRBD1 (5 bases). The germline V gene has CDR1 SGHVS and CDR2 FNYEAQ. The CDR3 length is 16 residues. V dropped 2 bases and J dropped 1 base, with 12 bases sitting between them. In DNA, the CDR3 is TGTGCCAGCAGCTTAAACCCGGGACGGAGCAATCAGCCCCAGCATTTT. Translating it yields CASSLNPGRSNQPQHF.

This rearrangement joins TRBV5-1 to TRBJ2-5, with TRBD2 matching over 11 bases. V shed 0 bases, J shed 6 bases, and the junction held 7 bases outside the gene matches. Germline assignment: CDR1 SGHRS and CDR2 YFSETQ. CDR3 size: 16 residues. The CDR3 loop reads CASSLEASGGSKTQYF. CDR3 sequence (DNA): TGCGCCAGCAGCTTGGAGGCTAGCGGGGGGTCGAAGACCCAGTACTTC.

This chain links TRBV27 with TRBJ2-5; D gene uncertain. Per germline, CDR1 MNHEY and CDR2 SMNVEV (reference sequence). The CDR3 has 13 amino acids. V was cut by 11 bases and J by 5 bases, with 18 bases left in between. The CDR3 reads CAGLCWATETQYF. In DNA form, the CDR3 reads TGTGCCGGCCTTTGTTGGGCTACGGAGACCCAGTACTTC.

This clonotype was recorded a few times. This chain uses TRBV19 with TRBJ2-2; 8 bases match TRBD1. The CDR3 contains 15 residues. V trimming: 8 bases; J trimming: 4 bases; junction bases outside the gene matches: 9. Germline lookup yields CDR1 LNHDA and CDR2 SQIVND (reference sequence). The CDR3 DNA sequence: TGTGCCAGTCGACCCGGGACAGGACTCACCGGGGAGCTGTTTTTT. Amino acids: CASRPGTGLTGELFF.